This is a list of T cell receptor beta chains from one sample in a study of vaccination and CD4 T cells after COVID-19. A single record per CDR3 protein comes from TCRdb applying MiXCR to the PCR reads. The table records over 7,500 distinct CDR3 sequences, 45% of them present only once. Antigen specificity for these receptors is unknown. Sample: CD4+ T cells from blood, cultured in vitro. These receptors all come from a human donor in good health. Each CDR3 is given with its conserved first and last residue. D genes are given only for firm matches. Rows may omit the clone size; those that give it use once, few, many or a size class.

TRBJ2-3,-,TRBV27,15,-,TGTGCCAGCAGTTTTCGCCGGGACTTCACAGATACGCAGTATTTT,CASSFRRDFTDTQYF
TRBJ1-2,-,TRBV19,17,-,TGTGCCAGTAGTACCACATCACCTTTAACAGGGAACTATGGCTACACCTTC,CASSTTSPLTGNYGYTF
TRBJ1-2,-,TRBV25-1,15,-,TGTGCCAGCAGTGAAATCGTTGGGGGCTACTATGGCTACACCTTC,CASSEIVGGYYGYTF
TRBJ1-2,-,TRBV6-5,14,few,TGTGCCAGCAGTTACTCGACCCGTCGGGATGGCTACACCTTC,CASSYSTRRDGYTF
TRBJ1-5,TRBD1,TRBV20-1,14,-,TGCAGTGCAAGGGGACAGGGGAGCAATCAGCCCCAGCATTTT,CSARGQGSNQPQHF
TRBJ2-3,TRBD2,TRBV20-1,19,-,TGCAGTGCTAGAGATTGGACTAGCGGGAGGGGGGTGAGCACAGATACGCAGTATTTT,CSARDWTSGRGVSTDTQYF
TRBJ2-3,-,TRBV19,16,large,TGTGCCAGTAGTATTTCTCTACTAGGTAGCACAGATACGCAGTATTTT,CASSISLLGSTDTQYF
TRBJ2-3,-,TRBV3-1,11,-,TGTGCCAGCGGCTACCTGGATACGCAGTATTTT,CASGYLDTQYF
TRBJ2-7,-,TRBV10-3,14,-,TGTGCCATAACTTCTTCGGGACTGGCCTACGAGCAGTACTTC,CAITSSGLAYEQYF
TRBJ1-2,-,TRBV18,15,few,TGTGCCAGCTCACGCCTGGGGGCAGAGGGGTATGGCTACACCTTC,CASSRLGAEGYGYTF
TRBJ2-3,TRBD2,TRBV18,16,-,TGTGCCAGCTCACCCATCGGACTAGCTTCCACAGATACGCAGTATTTT,CASSPIGLASTDTQYF
TRBJ1-1,-,TRBV27,13,-,TGTGCCAGCAGTTTATGGGGTAGGACTGAAGCTTTCTTT,CASSLWGRTEAFF
TRBJ2-6,-,TRBV6-5,16,-,TGTGCCAGCAGTTATTGGGTGGGCAGTGGGGCCAACGTCCTGACTTTC,CASSYWVGSGANVLTF
TRBJ2-2,-,TRBV11-2,14,-,TGTGCCAGCAGCTCCCCTCGGGGCCCCGGGGAGCTGTTTTTT,CASSSPRGPGELFF
TRBJ1-2,-,TRBV30,12,-,TGTGCCTGGAGTTCCGGGGCGCATGGCTACACCTTC,CAWSSGAHGYTF
TRBJ2-1,TRBD1,TRBV20-1,15,-,TGCAGTGTTAGCCCCGGGGACAGCTCCTACAATGAGCAGTTCTTC,CSVSPGDSSYNEQFF
TRBJ2-1,TRBD1,TRBV6-1,16,-,TGTGCCAGCAGTGGACGGGACAGCCCCCAATCCCCCGAGCAGTTCTTC,CASSGRDSPQSPEQFF
TRBJ2-7,-,TRBV19,12,-,TGTGCCAGTAGTGGGTCCACCTACGAGCAGTACTTC,CASSGSTYEQYF
TRBJ2-5,-,TRBV10-1,14,-,TGCGCCAGCAGTGAAAATTTGGGTGGAGAGACCCAGTACTTC,CASSENLGGETQYF
TRBJ2-1,TRBD2,TRBV5-3,16,-,TGTGCCAGAAGCTCGCCGGGACTAGCAACAGGGAATGAGCAGTTCTTC,CARSSPGLATGNEQFF
TRBJ1-1,-,TRBV7-8,11,-,TGTGCCAGCAGCCTAGACAGGGAAGCTTTCTTT,CASSLDREAFF
TRBJ1-1,-,TRBV9,14,-,TGTGCCAGCAGCGTAGATGGTGGAGACACTGAAGCTTTCTTT,CASSVDGGDTEAFF
TRBJ2-2,TRBD1,TRBV2,15,-,TGTGCCAGCAGGAGGGATGGGACAGTTAACGGGGAGCTGTTTTTT,CASRRDGTVNGELFF
TRBJ2-5,-,TRBV21-1,17,few,TGTGCCAGCAGCAAAGAAGTGGCGGGAGGGAGGGTTGAGACCCAGTACTTC,CASSKEVAGGRVETQYF
TRBJ2-3,-,TRBV20-1,12,few,TGCAGTGCTAGAGACCCCCCAGATACGCAGTATTTT,CSARDPPDTQYF
TRBJ1-2,-,TRBV27,14,-,TGTGCCAGCAGTTCGTACCGGGACAACAAGGGCTACACCTTC,CASSSYRDNKGYTF
TRBJ2-7,-,TRBV15,15,few,TGTGCCACCAGCGCCGGGGGACCAGGGGATCCCGAGCAGTACTTC,CATSAGGPGDPEQYF
TRBJ2-4,-,TRBV4-1,14,-,TGCGCCAGCAGCCAAGTAGGACTCAAAAACATTCAGTACTTC,CASSQVGLKNIQYF
TRBJ1-1,-,TRBV15,14,-,TGTGCCACCAGCAGAGATAGGCAGGGCACTGAAGCTTTCTTT,CATSRDRQGTEAFF
TRBJ2-2,-,TRBV7-2,13,-,TGTGCCAGCAGCCAGGGGTTCACCGGGGAGCTGTTTTTT,CASSQGFTGELFF
TRBJ2-1,TRBD2,TRBV6-4,14,-,TGTGCCAGCGGGGGACTAGCGGGAGTTGGTGAGCAGTTCTTC,CASGGLAGVGEQFF
TRBJ1-5,-,TRBV6-1,11,-,TGTGCCAGCACGACCCCGGGGGCCCAGCATTTT,CASTTPGAQHF
TRBJ2-7,TRBD2,TRBV6-5,14,medium-sized,TGTGCCAGCAGTTACTTTTCTAGCGGGGGCATCCTGTACTTC,CASSYFSSGGILYF
TRBJ2-7,TRBD1,TRBV6-1,13,-,TGTGCCAGCAGTGCCGGGACAGTCGTGTGGCAGTACTTC,CASSAGTVVWQYF
TRBJ2-7,TRBD2,TRBV7-8,15,-,TGTGCCAGCAGCTTAGTAGCGGGGCAACCCTACGAGCAGTACTTC,CASSLVAGQPYEQYF
TRBJ1-1,-,TRBV19,11,-,TGTGCCAGTAGTCAGGTCACTGAAGCTTTCTTT,CASSQVTEAFF
TRBJ2-1,TRBD1,TRBV11-2,15,-,TGTGCCAGCAGCTTAGGGGACAGGCGAAACAATGAGCAGTTCTTC,CASSLGDRRNNEQFF
TRBJ1-4,-,TRBV20-1,14,-,TGCAGTGCTAGAGATCGGGGCCCCGGCAAAAAACTGTTTTTT,CSARDRGPGKKLFF
TRBJ1-2,TRBD1,TRBV19,15,few,TGTGCCAGTAGCTCCCTACCGGGACAGGCGGATGGCTACACCTTC,CASSSLPGQADGYTF
TRBJ2-5,TRBD2,TRBV6-9,14,few,TGTGCCAGCAGGCGGGAGGACAGCAACGAGACCCAGTACTTC,CASRREDSNETQYF
TRBJ1-2,-,TRBV29-1,14,-,TGCAGCGTTGAAGATTTCGGGGGAATTGGTGGCTACACCTTC,CSVEDFGGIGGYTF
TRBJ1-1,-,TRBV30,15,few,TGTGCCTGGAGTGTATCGACAGCGATGAACACTGAAGCTTTCTTT,CAWSVSTAMNTEAFF
TRBJ1-2,-,TRBV12-3/TRBV12-4,11,-,TGTGCCAGCAGCCAGGGTGATGGCTACACCTTC,CASSQGDGYTF
TRBJ2-2,-,TRBV7-7,13,-,TGTGCCAGCAGCTTGCAGGGCACCGGGGAGCTGTTTTTT,CASSLQGTGELFF
TRBJ1-2,-,TRBV6-5,13,few,TGTGCCAGCAGTTACACCAGGAACTATGGCTACACCTTC,CASSYTRNYGYTF
TRBJ1-5,TRBD1,TRBV2,15,-,TGTGCCAGCAGTTCGGACAGGGGTCACAATCAGCCCCAGCATTTT,CASSSDRGHNQPQHF